This T cell receptor beta chain was sequenced during a study of blood T cell repertoires in COVID-19. Background on the study: Sources were T cells, B-cell-depleted T cells, or PBMCs; the material itself was cDNA or gDNA.

Generated by immunoSEQ multiplex PCR, the TCRdb table keeps only in-frame clones and is missing some. The table has about 180,000 clones, about four fifths seen once; the top ten hold 8.1%. The table lists this clone with a few counts. The V and J ends lost 6 bases and 2 bases, in that order; junction bases with no gene match: 5. This CDR3 contains 15 residues. CDR1 is KGHDR, CDR2 SFDVKD, per germline. This TCR derives from a woman aged 55-75 years with COVID-19, enrolled during active disease. Sequencing input: peripheral blood. The chain joins TRBV24-1 to TRBJ2-3; 9 bases are shared with TRBD2. The CDR3 sequence is CATSTPSGATDTQYF. The DNA for the CDR3 is TGTGCCACCAGTACCCCTAGCGGGGCCACAGATACGCAGTATTTT.